The 17 T cell receptor beta chains presented below share a single source sample, sequenced in a study of monozygotic twins with inflammatory bowel disease. Using the 5' RACE reads, TCRdb records one entry per CDR3 protein without DNA. The specimen's table records around 380,000 distinct CDR3 sequences. The sequencing input was blood. The receptors stem from a human donor with ulcerative colitis or Crohn's disease, or a healthy co-twin of an affected twin (not recorded which).

The chain combines TRBV5-4 with TRBJ1-2; the TCRdb D gene call, TRBD1, has no DNA to confirm it. Germline V gene data show CDR1 as SGHNT and CDR2 as YYREEE (reference sequence). This CDR3 is 13 amino acids long. The CDR3 protein is CASSPGQHYGYTF.

The chain uses TRBV15 and TRBJ1-1. The CDR3 spans 15 residues. Germline loops: CDR1 LNHNV, CDR2 YYDKDF (reference sequence). CDR3 sequence reads: CATSRGGVKNTEAFF.

This chain joins TRBV11-2 and TRBJ1-5; the TRBD1 assignment by TCRdb is unverifiable without DNA. This CDR3 is 16 amino acids long. Germline V CDR1 and CDR2: SGHAT, FQNNGV. The CDR3 protein is CASSLGAQGAGQPQHF.

The chain is built from TRBV20-1 and TRBJ1-2. Germline V lookup: CDR1 DFQATT, CDR2 SNEGSKA (reference sequence). This CDR3 spans 13 amino acids. The CDR3 protein is CSAPQGRGYGYTF.

The V and J genes are TRBV2 and TRBJ1-1. The CDR3 is made up of 14 amino acids. Germline CDR1 and CDR2: SNHLY and FYNNEI. This chain's CDR3 is CASSYRVMNTEAFF.

The chain combines TRBV27 with TRBJ1-1. From germline, CDR1 is MNHEY and CDR2 SMNVEV (reference sequence). This CDR3 has 15 residues. The CDR3 region is CASSLRLRGNTEAFF.

The rearrangement uses TRBV9 and TRBJ2-4; TCRdb selects TRBD1, and the lack of DNA leaves this call unchecked. The germline V gene encodes CDR1 SGDLS and CDR2 YYNGEE. This CDR3 comprises 20 residues. CDR3 sequence: CASSGDEGQGARTAKNIQYF.

The chain combines TRBV7-3 with TRBJ2-7; TCRdb names TRBD2, which stays unverified in the absence of DNA. The CDR3 length is 17 residues. Germline CDR1 SGHTA, CDR2 FQGTGA. The CDR3 protein is CASSSGGLRKGSYEQYF.

The chain joins TRBV20-1 to TRBJ2-5; the TCRdb call, TRBD1, lacks DNA for checking. This CDR3 comprises 14 residues. Germline V gene data show CDR1 as DFQATT and CDR2 as SNEGSKA (reference sequence). CDR3 sequence reads: CSGKNRGRGETQYF.

The CDR3 loop reads CASSLKIHNEQFF. The chain employs TRBV7-9 and TRBJ2-1. The CDR3 length is 13 residues. The germline V gene encodes CDR1 SEHNR and CDR2 FQNEAQ (reference sequence).

This sequence joins TRBV20-1 and TRBJ1-3; absent DNA, TCRdb's TRBD1 call cannot be checked. This CDR3 is 12 amino acids long. The V gene's germline CDR1 is DFQATT and CDR2 SNEGSKA (reference sequence). The CDR3 loop reads CSAGASGNTIYF.

This sequence joins TRBV4-3 and TRBJ2-3; the D gene TCRdb calls, TRBD2, cannot be checked with no DNA. The CDR3 covers 15 residues. Germline loops: CDR1 LGHNA, CDR2 YSLEER. CDR3 loop: CASSQGAEGTDTQYF.

This sequence joins TRBV20-1 and TRBJ1-6; the D call from TCRdb, TRBD1, cannot be confirmed without DNA. This CDR3 comprises 14 residues. Germline loops: CDR1 DFQATT, CDR2 SNEGSKA (reference sequence). Here the CDR3 reads CSALDRGTGFTLHF.

J is TRBJ2-3 and V is TRBV20-1; TCRdb's D call of TRBD2 is untestable without DNA. The germline gives CDR1 DFQATT, CDR2 SNEGSKA (reference sequence). The CDR3 has 14 amino acids. Here the CDR3 reads CSARLAGVPDTQYF.

V and J are TRBV4-1 and TRBJ2-1; the D gene TCRdb calls, TRBD2, cannot be checked with no DNA. This CDR3 spans 18 amino acids. CDR1 is MGHRA and CDR2 is YSYEKL in the germline V gene. The CDR3 sequence: CASSNPRAGVSSYNEQFF.

J is TRBJ1-4 and V is TRBV9; there is no DNA to check the TCRdb D call of TRBD1. The CDR3 contains 15 residues. Germline V gene data show CDR1 as SGDLS and CDR2 as YYNGEE. The CDR3 reads CASSPQGKSNEKLFF. Full variable domain (missing parts from reference TRBV9 and TRBJ1-4): DSGVTQTPKHLITATGQRVTLRCSPRSGDLSVYWYQQSLDQGLQFLIQYYNGEERAKGNILERFSAQQFPDLHSELNLSSLELGDSALYFCASSPQGKSNEKLFFGSGTQLSVL.

The CDR3 is CASSRDRGNSGNTIYF. The chain has TRBV5-1 and TRBJ1-3; the D call from TCRdb, TRBD1, cannot be confirmed without DNA. The CDR3 contains 16 residues. Germline values: CDR1 SGHRS, CDR2 YFSETQ.